Below are 11 T cell receptor beta chains sequenced from a single sample in a study of graft-versus-host responses after intestinal transplantation. Sequencing used immunoSEQ multiplex PCR; TCRdb keeps in-frame clones, though not all of them. This table has around 100,000 clones, roughly nine tenths appearing once. These receptors have no known antigen. The sample consisted of unstimulated CD4+ T cells sorted from spleen or lymph node cells, taken before transplant. The receptors come from a human donor who was the organ donor for an intestinal transplant.

This rearrangement joins TRBV5-6 to TRBJ1-4, with TRBD1 matching over 7 bases. From germline, CDR1 is SGHDT and CDR2 YYEEEE. The length of the CDR3 is 16 residues. Germline trimming cut 4 bases from V and 5 bases from J; bases unmatched to any gene: 11. This CDR3 reads CASSRRTGERNEKLFF. The CDR3 DNA is TGTGCCAGCAGCCGACGCACAGGGGAAAGGAATGAAAAACTGTTTTTT.

CDR3 region: CASSQEWSGPYGPQHF. For the CDR3, the DNA is TGCGCCAGCAGCCAAGAGTGGTCAGGGCCGTATGGGCCCCAGCATTTT. The V and J genes are TRBV4-1 and TRBJ1-5; D is perhaps TRBD1 (5 bases). CDR1 is MGHRA, CDR2 YSYEKL, per germline. V lost 0 bases and J 9 bases, leaving 18 bases between the germline ends. This CDR3 region has 16 residues.

The rearrangement uses TRBV5-8 and TRBJ2-7; no definite D call. V gave up 0 bases and J gave up 4 bases, with 2 bases separating them. In germline, CDR1 is SGHTS, CDR2 YDEGEE. The CDR3 loop spans 11 amino acids. CDR3 protein: CASSLGYEQYF. The CDR3 nucleotides are TGTGCCAGCAGCTTGGGGTACGAGCAGTACTTC.

The chain employs TRBV28 and TRBJ2-2, with D perhaps matching TRBD2 (6 bases). Between the trimmed V and J ends, which lost 5 bases and 3 bases, there was a span of 10 bases. The CDR3 covers 14 residues. Looked up from germline, CDR1 is MDHEN and CDR2 is SYDVKM. In DNA, the CDR3 is TGTGCCAGCAGTGTGGGACTTCACACCGGGGAGCTGTTTTTT. It yields the protein CASSVGLHTGELFF. The variable domain in full, with the rest retrieved from reference TRBV28 and TRBJ2-2, is DVKVTQSSRYLVKRTGEKVFLECVQDMDHENMFWYRQDPGLGLRLIYFSYDVKMKEKGDIPEGYSVSREKKERFSLILESASTNQTSMYLCASSVGLHTGELFFGEGSRLTVL.

This clone occurred once. The rearrangement links TRBV28 to TRBJ2-6, with D perhaps matching TRBD1 (7 bases). CDR1 is MDHEN, CDR2 SYDVKM, per germline. The CDR3 contains 16 residues. V was clipped by 5 bases and J by 2 bases, with 13 bases between them. The CDR3 sequence is CASSRGTATGANVLTF. CDR3 sequence (DNA): TGTGCCAGCAGTCGGGGGACAGCGACTGGGGCCAACGTCCTGACTTTC.

The gene calls are TRBV19 and TRBJ1-6; a weak D match, TRBD1 (5 bases). The CDR3 is made up of 14 amino acids. CDR1 LNHDA and CDR2 SQIVND come from the germline V gene (reference sequence). V lost 9 bases, J lost 10 bases, and 19 bases lay in between. Here the CDR3 reads CASRDGSGGSPLHF. CDR3 nucleotide sequence: TGTGCCAGCAGGGACGGTTCGGGCGGCTCACCCCTCCACTTT.

The chain combines TRBV6-6 with TRBJ2-3; perhaps TRBD2 as D (5 bases). The CDR3 loop spans 11 amino acids. The V gene's germline CDR1 is MNHNY and CDR2 SVGAGI (reference sequence). Trimming stripped 5 bases from V and 11 bases from J, with 11 bases between. CDR3 bases: TGTGCCAGCAGTACAGAGGCGGGGCAGTATTTT. Translation: CASSTEAGQYF.

This clone is a singleton in its sample. V and J are TRBV19 and TRBJ1-1, with 8 positions matching TRBD1. The V gene end was trimmed by 1 base and the J gene end by 2 bases; junction bases not matched to a gene: 3. Germline-derived CDR1 and CDR2 are LNHDA and SQIVND (reference sequence). The CDR3 contains 15 residues. CDR3 in DNA: TGTGCCAGTAGTATAGCAGGGGGCGCAAACACTGAAGCTTTCTTT. Its translation: CASSIAGGANTEAFF.

The rearrangement joins TRBV28 to TRBJ1-2, with 10 bases that match TRBD1. V lost 7 bases, J lost 5 bases, and 10 bases stayed unmatched. CDR1 MDHEN and CDR2 SYDVKM come from the germline V gene. CDR3 length equals 15 residues. This CDR3 reads CASILTPGQGYGYTF. The CDR3, as DNA: TGTGCCAGCATTCTAACGCCGGGACAGGGGTATGGCTACACCTTC.

As for this clone: An end of the junction does not agree with germline; a read error may underlie this. The chain combines TRBV4-1 with TRBJ1-5; no clear D gene. The length of the CDR3 is 15 residues. Per germline, CDR1 MGHRA and CDR2 YSYEKL. This chain's CDR3 is CASSQDWRSNQLQHF. Here the CDR3 DNA reads TGCGCCAGCAGCCAAGATTGGCGGAGCAATCAGCTCCAGCATTTT.

The J gene is TRBJ1-5, the V gene TRBV30; D perhaps matches TRBD1 (6 bases). V was pared by 0 bases and J by 2 bases, with 11 bases between. The V gene's germline CDR1 is GTSNPN and CDR2 SVGIG (reference sequence). The CDR3 covers 15 residues. CDR3 bases: TGTGCCTGGAGTGTGGGGGCCCTGGGCAATCAGCCCCAGCATTTT. It translates to CAWSVGALGNQPQHF.